These 10 T cell receptor beta chains share one sample of origin, sequenced in a study of CD8 T cells in Susac syndrome. An amount of RNA that ranged from about 0.45 to 1 ug was reverse transcribed with random hexamers. TCRdb re-called the immunoSEQ multiplex PCR reads with MiXCR, one entry per CDR3 protein. This sample has approximately 94,000 distinct CDR3 sequences, with 95% found just once. Sequences were obtained from CD8+ T cells from PBMCs. These receptors were obtained from a human donor with Susac syndrome.

The chain employs TRBV3-1 and TRBJ2-7; D unclear. The V end lost 0 bases, the J end lost 2 bases, and 8 bases lay between the germline ends. This CDR3 has 14 residues. The germline CDR1 and CDR2 sequences are LGHDT and YNNKEL (reference sequence). The CDR3 nucleotides read TGTGCCAGCAGCCAAGAGATAGGGCCCTACGAGCAGTACTTC. Translated: CASSQEIGPYEQYF.

This sequence joins TRBV7-9 and TRBJ1-3; the D is unclear. V dropped 1 base and J dropped 2 bases, with 15 bases sitting between them. This CDR3 spans 17 amino acids. CDR1 is SEHNR and CDR2 is FQNEAQ in the germline V gene (reference sequence). CDR3: CASSLVGVSAPGNTIYF. CDR3 nucleotides: TGTGCCAGCAGCTTAGTCGGTGTGTCTGCGCCTGGAAACACCATATATTTT.

V and J are TRBV3-1 and TRBJ2-1, with D perhaps matching TRBD2 (6 bases). The CDR3 spans 16 residues. Trimming took off 3 bases at V and 6 bases at J, with 18 bases between the two ends. CDR1 is LGHDT and CDR2 is YNNKEL in the germline V gene (reference sequence). CDR3 residues: CASSHGRVGGFNEQFF. The CDR3, as DNA: TGTGCCAGCAGCCACGGCAGGGTCGGGGGTTTCAATGAGCAGTTCTTC.

The chain is built from TRBV12-3 or TRBV12-4 and TRBJ2-5, with D unclear. This CDR3 region has 12 residues. Trimming stripped 7 bases from V and 5 bases from J, with 11 bases between. As DNA, the CDR3 is TGTGCCAGCACATTGGCCGGGGAGACCCAGTACTTC. It codes for CASTLAGETQYF.

V gene TRBV7-9 combines with J gene TRBJ2-7; 9 positions match TRBD2. The ends lost 4 bases at V and 4 bases at J; junction bases unmatched: 5. CDR1 is SEHNR and CDR2 is FQNEAQ in the germline V gene (reference sequence). The CDR3 extends over 14 amino acids. The CDR3 bases are TGTGCCAGCAGCTCTAGCGGGATCCGGTACGAGCAGTACTTC. Encoded protein: CASSSSGIRYEQYF.

The chain has TRBV5-1 and TRBJ1-2, with D unresolved. This CDR3 spans 13 amino acids. V gave up 0 bases and J gave up 7 bases, with 10 bases separating them. Germline CDR1 SGHRS, CDR2 YFSETQ. The CDR3 reads CASSLGGVSGYTF. The CDR3, as DNA: TGCGCCAGCAGCTTGGGCGGGGTGAGTGGCTACACCTTC.

The chain carries TRBV14 and TRBJ1-1; D unresolved. The CDR3 spans 12 residues. Trimming took 4 bases from V and 0 from J, leaving 3 bases between them. Germline V lookup: CDR1 SGHDN, CDR2 FVKESK. CDR3 in amino acids: CASSPVNTEAFF. As DNA, the CDR3 is TGTGCCAGCAGCCCAGTGAACACTGAAGCTTTCTTT.

V gene TRBV18 combines with J gene TRBJ1-5, with unresolved D. Between the trimmed V and J ends, which lost 3 bases and 3 bases, there was a span of 6 bases. This CDR3 has 13 residues. Germline V gene data show CDR1 as KGHSH and CDR2 as LQKENI. CDR3 region: CASSPRANQPQHF. CDR3 nucleotide sequence: TGTGCCAGCTCACCTCGGGCCAATCAGCCCCAGCATTTT.

The chain couples TRBV7-9 to TRBJ2-5, with a possible D match to TRBD1 (6 bases). Trimming pared 5 bases from V and 5 bases from J, leaving 15 bases between. Per germline, CDR1 SEHNR and CDR2 FQNEAQ (reference sequence). The CDR3 has 14 amino acids. The DNA for the CDR3 is TGTGCCAGCAGCATCTACAGGGAAGTTGAGACCCAGTACTTC. Amino acids: CASSIYREVETQYF.

The chain is built from TRBV20-1 and TRBJ1-2; tentative D call: TRBD1 (5 bases). This CDR3 contains 11 residues. Germline V lookup: CDR1 DFQATT, CDR2 SNEGSKA (reference sequence). V dropped 0 bases and J dropped 14 bases, with 13 bases sitting between them. The CDR3 nucleotides read TGCAGTGCTAGAGAGGGCAGGGCAGGGACCTTC. It codes for CSAREGRAGTF.